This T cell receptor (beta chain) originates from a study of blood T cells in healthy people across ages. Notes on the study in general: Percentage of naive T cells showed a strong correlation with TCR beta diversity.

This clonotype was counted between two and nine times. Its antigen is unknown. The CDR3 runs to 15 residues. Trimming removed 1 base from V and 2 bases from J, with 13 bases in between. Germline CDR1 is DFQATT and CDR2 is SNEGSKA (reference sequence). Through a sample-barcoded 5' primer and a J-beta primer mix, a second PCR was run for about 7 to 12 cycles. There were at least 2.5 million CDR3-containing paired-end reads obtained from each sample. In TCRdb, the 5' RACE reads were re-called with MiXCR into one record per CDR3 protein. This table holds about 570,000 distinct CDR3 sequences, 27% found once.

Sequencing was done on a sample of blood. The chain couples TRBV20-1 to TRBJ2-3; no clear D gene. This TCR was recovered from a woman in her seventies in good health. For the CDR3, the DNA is TGCAGTGCTAGAGTGATGACTTATTCCACAGATACGCAGTATTTT. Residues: CSARVMTYSTDTQYF.